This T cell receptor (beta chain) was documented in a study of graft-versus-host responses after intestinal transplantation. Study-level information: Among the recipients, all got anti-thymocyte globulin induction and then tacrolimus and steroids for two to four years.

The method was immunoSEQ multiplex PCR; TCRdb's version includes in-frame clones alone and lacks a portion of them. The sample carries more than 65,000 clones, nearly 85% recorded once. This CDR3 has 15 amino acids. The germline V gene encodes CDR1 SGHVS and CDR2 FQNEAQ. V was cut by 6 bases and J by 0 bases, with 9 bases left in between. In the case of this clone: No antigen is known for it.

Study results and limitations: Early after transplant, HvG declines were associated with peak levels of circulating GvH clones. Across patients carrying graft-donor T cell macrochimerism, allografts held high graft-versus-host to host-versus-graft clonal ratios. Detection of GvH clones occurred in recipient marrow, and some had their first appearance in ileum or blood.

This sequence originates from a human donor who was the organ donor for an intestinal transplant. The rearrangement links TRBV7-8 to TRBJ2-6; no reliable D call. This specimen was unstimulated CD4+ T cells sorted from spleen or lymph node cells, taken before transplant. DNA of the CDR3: TGTGCCAGCAGTCCCACAGTCTCTGGGGCCAACGTCCTGACTTTC. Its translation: CASSPTVSGANVLTF.